This TCR beta chain appears in the sequencing data of a study of shared T cell receptors in the human thymus. CDR1 is MNHEY and CDR2 is SMNVEV in the germline V gene (reference sequence). V was pared by 7 bases and J by 4 bases, with 12 bases between. The CDR3 runs 13 residues. This clone occurred a few times. Some clones are missing from TCRdb's copy, which holds only in-frame ones; the method was immunoSEQ multiplex PCR. The sample includes about 660,000 clones, roughly 90% of them seen just once. These sequences were also reported in another study, on human thymus T cells. Per that study: Reports from related research described highly overlapping thymic repertoires among unrelated individuals.

The receptor was isolated from a boy under three years old with a congenital heart defect. The sequencing input was thymocytes. J is TRBJ2-3 and V is TRBV27; D ambiguous. CDR3 protein: CASKNGDPDTQYF. CDR3 nucleotides: TGTGCCAGCAAGAATGGAGACCCAGATACGCAGTATTTT.